Shown below are 25 T cell receptor beta chains from a single sample sequenced in a study of T cell changes during pregnancy in multiple sclerosis. TCRdb's table, derived via immunoSEQ multiplex PCR, lists solely in-frame clones and lacks some. The sample holds roughly 43,000 clones, about 92% seen once. The sample here was CD4+ T cells from peripheral blood mononuclear cells, taken in the third trimester of pregnancy. All receptors derive from a female donor with multiple sclerosis, enrolled in a pregnancy study.

The table lists this clone with a count of one. The V and J genes are TRBV5-3 and TRBJ2-1, with 11 bases matching TRBD1. TRBV5-3 is identified as an open reading frame with a role that is uncertain. This CDR3 is built from 15 residues. The V segment lost 4 bases and the J segment 4 bases; nucleotides outside the gene matches: 4. CDR3 sequence reads: CARSPRDRGYNEQFF. The CDR3 DNA reads as TGTGCCAGAAGCCCGCGGGACAGGGGGTACAATGAGCAGTTCTTC.

The rearrangement joins TRBV2 to TRBJ2-3; D gene unclear. Germline assignment: CDR1 SNHLY and CDR2 FYNNEI. The V and J ends lost 5 bases and 7 bases respectively, with 7 bases between them. The CDR3 has 11 amino acids. CDR3 protein: CASSTRYTQYF. The CDR3 nucleotides read TGTGCCAGCAGTACGAGGTATACGCAGTATTTT.

The chain combines TRBV5-4 with TRBJ1-4; 8 nucleotides align to TRBD1. CDR3 length: 14 residues. The junction had 4 bases not matched to a gene; V was cut back by 5 bases and J by 4 bases. The germline V gene encodes CDR1 SGHNT and CDR2 YYREEE (reference sequence). DNA of the CDR3: TGTGCCAGCAGGAGGACAGGGAGTAATGAAAAACTGTTTTTT. This gives the protein CASRRTGSNEKLFF.

The rearrangement links TRBV11-2 to TRBJ2-5, with 9 bases aligning to TRBD1. Germline V CDR1 and CDR2: SGHAT, FQNNGV. This CDR3 comprises 12 residues. J was trimmed by 9 bases and V by 5 bases; bases with no gene match: 4. The CDR3 loop reads CASSRTGAAQYF. The CDR3 region has the DNA TGTGCCAGCAGCCGGACAGGGGCGGCCCAGTACTTC.

Comments on this clone: The same CDR3 also results from other DNA sequences found in this sample. V gene TRBV5-1 combines with J gene TRBJ2-3; perhaps TRBD2 as D (6 bases). V lost 1 base and J 1 base, leaving 10 bases between the germline ends. This CDR3 spans 15 amino acids. Per germline, CDR1 SGHRS and CDR2 YFSETQ. CDR3 loop: CASSLRGLGTDTQYF. The CDR3 DNA reads TGCGCCAGCAGCTTGCGGGGGTTAGGCACAGATACGCAGTATTTT.

The CDR3: CAGDRGGNTEAFF. CDR3 nucleotide sequence: TGTGCCGGCGACAGGGGAGGGAACACTGAAGCTTTCTTT. The rearrangement links TRBV2 to TRBJ1-1, with 8 positions matching TRBD1. V trimming: 11 bases; J trimming: 1 base; junction bases outside the gene matches: 6. This CDR3 has 13 residues. Germline V gene sequence: CDR1 SNHLY, CDR2 FYNNEI.

The rearrangement joins TRBV2 to TRBJ2-1; 14 nucleotides match TRBD2. Germline V gives CDR1 SNHLY, CDR2 FYNNEI. The V and J ends lost 5 bases and 3 bases, in that order; junction bases with no gene match: 3. The CDR3 length is 16 residues. CDR3 protein: CASSRLAGGNYNEQFF. The CDR3 nucleotides read TGTGCCAGCAGTAGACTAGCGGGGGGGAACTACAATGAGCAGTTCTTC.

The chain links TRBV7-3 to TRBJ2-3, with 8 nucleotides matching TRBD2. The CDR3 runs 15 residues. The germline gives CDR1 SGHTA, CDR2 FQGTGA. V shed 8 bases, J shed 4 bases, and the junction held 11 bases outside the gene matches. CDR3 sequence: CASAWAGGAPDTQYF. The CDR3 DNA reads TGTGCCAGCGCCTGGGCCGGGGGGGCCCCAGATACGCAGTATTTT.

V gene TRBV6-1 combines with J gene TRBJ1-5, with D possibly matching TRBD1 (5 bases). This CDR3 spans 14 amino acids. The V end lost 4 bases, the J end lost 0 bases, and 7 bases lay between the germline ends. Looked up from germline, CDR1 is MNHNS and CDR2 is SASEGT. The CDR3 loop reads CASSVGGSNQPQHF. CDR3 in DNA: TGTGCCAGCAGTGTCGGGGGTAGCAATCAGCCCCAGCATTTT.

This chain uses TRBV4-3 with TRBJ2-7; perhaps TRBD1 as D (5 bases). Germline V gene lookup returns CDR1 LGHNA and CDR2 YSLEER. The CDR3 has 16 amino acids. Trimming pared 0 bases from V and 3 bases from J, leaving 15 bases between. For the CDR3, the DNA is TGCGCCAGCAGCCAAGATGCCGGCTGGGGCCACTACGAGCAGTACTTC. It encodes CASSQDAGWGHYEQYF.

This clone was counted a few times. CDR3 in DNA: TGTGCCAGCAGCACCCGACAGGGCTATCAGCCCCAGCATTTT. Translation: CASSTRQGYQPQHF. The rearrangement uses TRBV7-8 and TRBJ1-5; 7 bases fit TRBD1. Germline trimming cut 5 bases from V and 5 bases from J; bases unmatched to any gene: 6. Germline V gene data show CDR1 as SGHVS and CDR2 as FQNEAQ. There are 14 residues in the CDR3.

This chain links TRBV11-2 with TRBJ1-2, with D perhaps matching TRBD1 (5 bases). The length of the CDR3 is 13 residues. The V end was cut by 8 bases, the J end by 6 bases, with 16 bases between. The V gene's germline CDR1 is SGHAT and CDR2 FQNNGV. CDR3 in amino acids: CASRAGVGDGYTF. The CDR3 nucleotides are TGTGCCAGCCGGGCGGGGGTCGGAGATGGCTACACCTTC.

This chain uses TRBV19 with TRBJ2-7; 9 positions match TRBD1. With 6 bases clipped from V and 5 bases from J, the junction kept 8 bases outside the gene matches. Germline V gene lookup returns CDR1 LNHDA and CDR2 SQIVND (reference sequence). CDR3 length: 14 amino acids. The CDR3 reads CASRSGTGPHEQYF. The DNA of the CDR3 is TGTGCCAGTAGGTCCGGGACAGGGCCCCACGAGCAGTACTTC.

The gene calls are TRBV6-6 and TRBJ1-1; TRBD1 is a possible D gene (6 bases). V was shortened by 7 bases and J by 10 bases, with 19 bases between the two germline ends. Germline CDR1 and CDR2: MNHNY and SVGAGI (reference sequence). CDR3 length equals 13 residues. This chain's CDR3 is CASTPPQGLRAFF. CDR3 bases: TGTGCCAGCACCCCTCCGCAGGGGCTTCGAGCTTTCTTT.

CDR3 DNA: TGCGCCAGCAGCCAAGACCTAGCGCGGCGATATGGGTATGAGACCCAGTACTTC. This sequence encodes CASSQDLARRYGYETQYF. The chain links TRBV4-3 to TRBJ2-5; TRBD2 might be the D (6 bases). The ends were cut back, 0 bases at V and 5 bases at J, with 22 bases in the middle. CDR1 LGHNA and CDR2 YSLEER come from the germline V gene. The CDR3 sequence is 18 residues long.

This clone occurred once. The J gene is TRBJ1-5, the V gene TRBV27, with 7 bases lining up with TRBD1. The length of the CDR3 is 15 residues. Germline V gene sequence: CDR1 MNHEY, CDR2 SMNVEV (reference sequence). The V gene end was trimmed by 5 bases and the J gene end by 0 bases; junction bases not matched to a gene: 4. The CDR3 loop reads CASSRGQYSNQPQHF. CDR3 nucleotide sequence: TGTGCCAGCAGTAGGGGACAGTATAGCAATCAGCCCCAGCATTTT.

This clone was observed a handful of times. The rearrangement uses TRBV19 and TRBJ2-5, with TRBD2 matching 14 bases. Germline lookup yields CDR1 LNHDA and CDR2 SQIVND (reference sequence). The CDR3 is 15 residues long. The junction had 3 bases not matched to a gene; V was cut back by 4 bases and J by 5 bases. The CDR3 DNA reads TGTGCCAGTAGTAGGACTAGCGGGAGGCAGGAGACCCAGTACTTC. Its protein is CASSRTSGRQETQYF.

CDR3 coding DNA: TGTGCCAGCGGGACAGACAAGCTAAATGGCTACACCTTC. This encodes CASGTDKLNGYTF. V and J are TRBV6-6 and TRBJ1-2; 7 bases are shared with TRBD1. The V segment lost 8 bases and the J segment 6 bases; nucleotides outside the gene matches: 9. The CDR3 is 13 residues long. The germline V gene encodes CDR1 MNHNY and CDR2 SVGAGI (reference sequence).

The rearrangement uses TRBV6-5 and TRBJ2-7; maybe TRBD1 (6 bases). Trimming removed 5 bases from V and 2 bases from J, with 10 bases in between. The CDR3 covers 13 residues. In germline, CDR1 is MNHEY, CDR2 SVGAGI. The CDR3 loop is CASSRTGTYEQYF. The CDR3 DNA follows: TGTGCCAGCAGTCGCACAGGGACCTACGAGCAGTACTTC.

This chain uses TRBV5-4 with TRBJ1-5; no reliable D call. Germline V gives CDR1 SGHNT, CDR2 YYREEE (reference sequence). This CDR3 comprises 15 residues. V was cut by 1 base and J by 2 bases, with 10 bases left in between. CDR3 DNA: TGTGCCAGCAGCTTGTCCGGGTCGGGCAATCAGCCCCAGCATTTT. Translation: CASSLSGSGNQPQHF.

The gene calls are TRBV7-2 and TRBJ2-3; 7 bases agree with TRBD1. Germline V gene sequence: CDR1 SGHTA, CDR2 FQGNSA. This CDR3 spans 15 amino acids. V was clipped by 4 bases and J by 4 bases; unmatched bases: 8. CDR3 in amino acids: CASSSRRQGSDTQYF. In DNA, the CDR3 is TGTGCCAGCAGCTCCAGACGACAGGGTTCAGATACGCAGTATTTT. Drawing the rest from reference TRBV7-2 and TRBJ2-3, the complete variable domain is GAGVSQSPSNKVTEKGKDVELRCDPISGHTALYWYRQSLGQGLEFLIYFQGNSAPDKSGLPSDRFSAERTGGSVSTLTIQRTQQEDSAVYLCASSSRRQGSDTQYFGPGTRLTVL.

This clone came up once. The gene calls are TRBV5-4 and TRBJ2-1, with D perhaps TRBD2 (5 bases). V shed 3 bases and J shed 6 bases, with 16 bases lying between them. Germline CDR1 is SGHNT and CDR2 is YYREEE (reference sequence). The CDR3 sequence is 15 residues long. DNA for the CDR3: TGTGCCAGCAGCTCAAGGGTGCTAGCTGGCAATGAGCAGTTCTTC. Residues: CASSSRVLAGNEQFF.

This chain connects TRBV9 to TRBJ1-4; possibly TRBD1 for D (5 bases). The length of the CDR3 is 15 residues. Germline V CDR1 and CDR2: SGDLS, YYNGEE. The V end lost 4 bases, the J end lost 7 bases, and 17 bases lay between the germline ends. CDR3 sequence: CASSPGGGVGEKLFF. CDR3 DNA: TGTGCCAGCAGCCCAGGCGGGGGGGTCGGTGAAAAACTGTTTTTT. Combining the CDR3 with reference TRBV9 and TRBJ1-4 gives the whole variable domain DSGVTQTPKHLITATGQRVTLRCSPRSGDLSVYWYQQSLDQGLQFLIQYYNGEERAKGNILERFSAQQFPDLHSELNLSSLELGDSALYFCASSPGGGVGEKLFFGSGTQLSVL.

The chain combines TRBV10-3 with TRBJ1-2; possible D gene TRBD1, 6 bases. The CDR3 is 15 residues long. Trimming removed 2 bases at V and 2 bases at J, with 12 bases between. The germline gives CDR1 ENHRY, CDR2 SYGVKD. CDR3: CAISEADSLNYGYTF. The DNA for the CDR3 is TGTGCCATCAGTGAGGCGGACAGTTTAAACTATGGCTACACCTTC.

The count of this clone is one. This chain joins TRBV5-1 and TRBJ1-1, with D tentatively TRBD1 (6 bases). This CDR3 region has 14 residues. In germline, CDR1 is SGHRS, CDR2 YFSETQ. Trimming pared 4 bases from V and 0 bases from J, leaving 10 bases between. The CDR3 DNA reads TGCGCCAGCAGCCCGGGACAAATGAACACTGAAGCTTTCTTT. Translation: CASSPGQMNTEAFF.